One sample yielded the 9 T cell receptor beta chains listed below, sequenced in a study of T cells after yellow fever vaccination. TCRdb analysed the 5' RACE reads with MiXCR anew, one entry per CDR3 protein. The sample comprises approximately 450,000 distinct CDR3 sequences, roughly a sixth of which are singletons, and roughly a sixth rests with the top ten. Specimen: PBMCs, collected before the yellow fever booster vaccination. Receptors were obtained from a young man who received the YFV17D yellow fever vaccine.

This chain connects TRBV7-2 to TRBJ2-5, with a tentative D call TRBD1 (6 bases). The CDR3 has 15 residues. Germline CDR1 reads SGHTA; CDR2 reads FQGNSA. V lost 1 base and J lost 1, with 10 bases in between. The CDR3 reads CASSLEWGPQETQYF. CDR3 bases: TGTGCCAGCAGCTTAGAGTGGGGGCCCCAAGAGACCCAGTACTTC.

The chain has TRBV6-1 and TRBJ2-3; D is possibly TRBD1 or TRBD2 (5 bases each). V was pared by 3 bases and J by 1 base, with 8 bases between. The CDR3 extends over 14 amino acids. Germline loops: CDR1 MNHNS, CDR2 SASEGT. The CDR3 DNA reads as TGTGCCAGCAGTGAGGGGGTAGGCACAGATACGCAGTATTTT. It yields the protein CASSEGVGTDTQYF.

This clonotype was counted only a few times. The CDR3 region is CASSLEGAAYNEQFF. The CDR3 coding sequence is TGCGCCAGCAGCTTGGAGGGGGCCGCCTACAATGAGCAGTTCTTC. J is TRBJ2-1 and V is TRBV5-1, with 7 bases identical to TRBD1. Trimming removed 0 bases from V and 2 bases from J; junction bases left unmatched: 2. Per germline, CDR1 SGHRS and CDR2 YFSETQ. This CDR3 comprises 15 residues.

This clonotype was counted ten times or more. This chain joins TRBV5-1 and TRBJ2-2; 9 bases map to TRBD1. The germline V gene encodes CDR1 SGHRS and CDR2 YFSETQ. The CDR3 extends over 14 amino acids. Germline trimming cut 4 bases from V and 5 bases from J; bases unmatched to any gene: 3. CDR3 sequence reads: CASSPQGATGELFF. Here the CDR3 DNA reads TGCGCCAGCAGCCCACAGGGGGCAACCGGGGAGCTGTTTTTT.

The chain carries TRBV4-3 and TRBJ1-2; D unclear. The CDR3 is 16 amino acids. V was pared by 0 bases and J by 3 bases, with 14 bases between. Germline V gene lookup returns CDR1 LGHNA and CDR2 YSLEER. DNA of the CDR3: TGCGCCAGCAGCCAAGATTCCATTTTGGCGGACTATGGCTACACCTTC. As protein: CASSQDSILADYGYTF.

V gene TRBV7-9 combines with J gene TRBJ1-1; no clear D. V was pared by 5 bases and J by 3 bases, with 19 bases between. This CDR3 spans 16 amino acids. In germline, CDR1 is SEHNR, CDR2 FQNEAQ (reference sequence). The CDR3 spells CASSRSRRSGDTEAFF. As DNA, the CDR3 is TGTGCCAGCAGCCGCAGTCGAAGATCCGGGGACACTGAAGCTTTCTTT.

As concerns this clonotype: The CDR3 does not end in the conserved phenylalanine or tryptophan, so this is likely a read error. The CDR3: CASTRDSGTYGYTL. CDR3 nucleotide sequence: TGTGCCAGCACTCGGGACAGTGGCACCTATGGCTACACCTTA. V gene TRBV6-6 combines with J gene TRBJ1-2, with 7 nucleotides matching TRBD1. The germline V gene encodes CDR1 MNHNY and CDR2 SVGAGI (reference sequence). J was trimmed by 4 bases and V by 7 bases; bases with no gene match: 9. The CDR3 contains 14 residues.

The V and J genes are TRBV7-2 and TRBJ2-1, with D unresolved. Trimming pared 1 base from V and 5 bases from J, leaving 9 bases between. Germline lookup yields CDR1 SGHTA and CDR2 FQGNSA. The CDR3 is 14 residues long. Here the CDR3 DNA reads TGTGCCAGCAGCTTAGTTGGCTACGACAATGAGCAGTTCTTC. Its protein is CASSLVGYDNEQFF.

The table lists this clonotype with a few counts. This chain joins TRBV2 and TRBJ2-3; 8 nucleotides align to TRBD2. J gave up 4 bases and V 6 bases, and 3 bases lay outside the gene matches. The germline V gene encodes CDR1 SNHLY and CDR2 FYNNEI. The CDR3 consists of 13 residues. The CDR3 protein is CASRGLVADTQYF. The CDR3 nucleotides are TGTGCCAGCAGGGGACTAGTGGCAGATACGCAGTATTTT.